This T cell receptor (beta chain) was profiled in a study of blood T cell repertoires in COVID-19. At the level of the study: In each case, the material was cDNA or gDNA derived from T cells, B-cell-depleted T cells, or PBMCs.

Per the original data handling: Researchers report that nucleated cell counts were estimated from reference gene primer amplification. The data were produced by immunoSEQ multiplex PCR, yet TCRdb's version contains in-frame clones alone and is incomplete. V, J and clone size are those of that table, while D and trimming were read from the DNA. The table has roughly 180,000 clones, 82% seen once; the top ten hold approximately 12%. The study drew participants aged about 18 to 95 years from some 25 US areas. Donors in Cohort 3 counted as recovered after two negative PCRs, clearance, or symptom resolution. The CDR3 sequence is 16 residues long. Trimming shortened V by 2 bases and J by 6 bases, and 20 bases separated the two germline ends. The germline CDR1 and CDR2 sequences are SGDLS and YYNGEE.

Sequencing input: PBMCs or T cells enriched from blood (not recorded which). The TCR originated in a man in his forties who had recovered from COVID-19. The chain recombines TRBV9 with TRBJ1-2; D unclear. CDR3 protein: CASSVADIADLNGYTF. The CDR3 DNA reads TGTGCCAGCAGCGTCGCTGACATTGCGGACTTGAATGGCTACACCTTC.